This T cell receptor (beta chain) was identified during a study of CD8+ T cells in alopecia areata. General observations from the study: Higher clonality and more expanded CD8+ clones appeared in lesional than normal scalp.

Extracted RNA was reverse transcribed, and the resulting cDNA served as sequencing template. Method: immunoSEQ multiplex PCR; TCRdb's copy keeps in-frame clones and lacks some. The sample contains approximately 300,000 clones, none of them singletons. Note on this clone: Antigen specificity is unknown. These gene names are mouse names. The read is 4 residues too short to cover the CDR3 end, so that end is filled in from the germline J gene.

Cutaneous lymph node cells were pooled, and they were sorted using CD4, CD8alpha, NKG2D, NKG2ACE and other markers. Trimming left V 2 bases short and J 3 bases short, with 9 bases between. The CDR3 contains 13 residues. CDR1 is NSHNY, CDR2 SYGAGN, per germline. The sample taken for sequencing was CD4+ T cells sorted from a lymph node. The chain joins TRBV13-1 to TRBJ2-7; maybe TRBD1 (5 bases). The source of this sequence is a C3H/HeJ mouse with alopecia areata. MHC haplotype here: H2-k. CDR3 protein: CASSERQIYEQYF. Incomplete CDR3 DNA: TGTGCCAGCAGTGAACGACAGATCTAT.